Each of the 29 T cell receptor beta chains below was sequenced from the same sample in a study of T-cell memory formation after mild COVID-19. TCRdb independently ran MiXCR on the 5' RACE reads; one entry per CDR3 protein. The sample consists of around 370,000 distinct CDR3 sequences, roughly 21% of them appearing once. Sequencing input: PBMCs or a T cell subset sorted from them (not recorded which). These receptors came from an adult woman who had mild COVID-19 (a few samples of this study predate the infection). Cell type and time point are not known.

The CDR3 region is CATGGDQLAKNIQYF. CDR3 in DNA: TGTGCCACCGGGGGAGACCAACTAGCCAAAAACATTCAGTACTTC. The chain employs TRBV10-3 and TRBJ2-4; TRBD2 is a possible D gene (6 bases). Germline loops: CDR1 ENHRY, CDR2 SYGVKD. This CDR3 comprises 15 residues. V was trimmed by 10 bases and J by 0 bases, leaving 16 bases between them.

This clonotype appeared a few times. J is TRBJ1-4 and V is TRBV15; 7 nucleotides align to TRBD1. Germline assignment: CDR1 LNHNV and CDR2 YYDKDF (reference sequence). The CDR3 is made up of 16 amino acids. The trim removed 0 bases at V and 3 bases at J, leaving 4 bases unmatched. The CDR3 bases are TGTGCCACCAGCAGAGATTGGGACAGCTCTAATGAAAAACTGTTTTTT. This sequence encodes CATSRDWDSSNEKLFF.

The chain links TRBV6-1 to TRBJ2-1, with TRBD1 matching over 10 bases. The germline gives CDR1 MNHNS, CDR2 SASEGT. The CDR3 loop spans 18 amino acids. Trimming removed 1 base from V and 7 bases from J; junction bases left unmatched: 13. The CDR3 sequence is CASSEVGWGTGDSNEQFF. CDR3 in DNA: TGTGCCAGCAGTGAAGTGGGTTGGGGGACAGGGGATTCTAATGAGCAGTTCTTC.

A few counts support this clonotype. The chain combines TRBV5-6 with TRBJ2-1; 8 nucleotides agree with TRBD2. J was trimmed by 8 bases and V by 2 bases; bases with no gene match: 3. Germline V lookup: CDR1 SGHDT, CDR2 YYEEEE. This CDR3 contains 13 residues. Here the CDR3 reads CASSFGTSYEQFF. The CDR3 DNA reads as TGTGCCAGCAGCTTCGGGACTAGTTATGAGCAGTTCTTC.

This clonotype was counted a few times. The chain has TRBV7-9 and TRBJ2-7; tentative D call: TRBD2 (6 bases). Germline CDR1 SEHNR, CDR2 FQNEAQ (reference sequence). The length of the CDR3 is 16 residues. The ends were cut back, 3 bases at V and 7 bases at J, with 22 bases in the middle. The DNA for the CDR3 is TGTGCCAGCAGCTTCCAACGCGGGGAGTGGGTGAGAGAGCAGTACTTC. This translates into CASSFQRGEWVREQYF.

The CDR3 DNA reads as TGTGCCAGCAGTTACGCTAGCGGGAGTCGGGGAGATACGCAGTATTTT. Its protein product is CASSYASGSRGDTQYF. V usage is TRBV6-5 and J usage is TRBJ2-3; 10 bases map to TRBD2. V was pared by 2 bases and J by 5 bases, with 7 bases of the junction left unmatched. The length of the CDR3 is 16 residues. The germline gives CDR1 MNHEY, CDR2 SVGAGI.

The chain uses TRBV10-1 and TRBJ2-7, with D unclear. Germline V gives CDR1 WNHNN, CDR2 SYGVQD (reference sequence). V was trimmed by 6 bases and J by 0 bases, leaving 9 bases between them. CDR3 length: 13 amino acids. Written as DNA, the CDR3 is TGCGCCAGCAGAATCGCCTTCTCCTACGAGCAGTACTTC. Amino acids: CASRIAFSYEQYF.

V usage is TRBV4-2 and J usage is TRBJ2-1; the match to TRBD2 covers 9 bases. The V gene end was trimmed by 4 bases and the J gene end by 4 bases; junction bases not matched to a gene: 5. Germline-derived CDR1 and CDR2 are LGHNA and YNFKEQ. The CDR3 is 15 amino acids. DNA of the CDR3: TGTGCCAGCAGCCGCGGACTAGCGACTTACAATGAGCAGTTCTTC. Amino acids: CASSRGLATYNEQFF.

The rearrangement joins TRBV12-3 or TRBV12-4 to TRBJ2-3; D gene uncertain. This CDR3 spans 15 amino acids. V shed 6 bases and J shed 2 bases, with 15 bases lying between them. In DNA, the CDR3 is TGTGCCAGCAGCCCCCAAGATAGCCTCACAGATACGCAGTATTTT. It codes for CASSPQDSLTDTQYF.

Only a few counts were recorded for this clonotype. The rearrangement joins TRBV7-9 to TRBJ2-1; 10 bases are a match to TRBD2. The germline V gene has CDR1 SEHNR and CDR2 FQNEAQ (reference sequence). This CDR3 comprises 15 residues. Trimming at V came to 5 bases and at J to 2 bases, leaving 3 bases not matched to a gene. In DNA, the CDR3 is TGTGCCAGCAGCCCTAGCGGGAGCACCTACAATGAGCAGTTCTTC. It encodes CASSPSGSTYNEQFF.

This clonotype was recorded many times. The chain has TRBV4-3 and TRBJ2-3; no clear D. The germline V and J ends were trimmed by 5 bases and 5 bases, with 11 bases remaining between them. Germline V gives CDR1 LGHNA, CDR2 YSLEER. The CDR3 sequence is 13 residues long. The CDR3 sequence: CASSSSSVDTQYF. CDR3 in DNA: TGCGCCAGCAGCTCCTCATCCGTAGATACGCAGTATTTT.

The V and J genes are TRBV4-3 and TRBJ2-3; D call uncertain. V was shortened by 0 bases and J by 0 bases, with 10 bases between the two germline ends. Per germline, CDR1 LGHNA and CDR2 YSLEER. CDR3 size: 16 residues. The CDR3 sequence: CASSQETEPSTDTQYF. CDR3 DNA: TGCGCCAGCAGCCAAGAAACGGAGCCTAGCACAGATACGCAGTATTTT.

In its sample, this clonotype was seen a few times. The rearrangement links TRBV7-2 to TRBJ2-2; TRBD2 is a possible D gene (6 bases). CDR3 length: 16 residues. V was cut by 2 bases and J by 3 bases, with 13 bases left in between. The germline V gene has CDR1 SGHTA and CDR2 FQGNSA. The CDR3 region has the DNA TGTGCCAGCAGCTTACAAACTAGCCGATACACCGGGGAGCTGTTTTTT. Its translation: CASSLQTSRYTGELFF.

This chain links TRBV4-2 with TRBJ1-1, with 9 bases lining up with TRBD1. Losses at the gene ends were 5 bases for V and 1 base for J; bases not matched to a gene: 5. This CDR3 contains 15 residues. CDR1 and CDR2 (germline): LGHNA, YNFKEQ. The chain's CDR3 is CASSTLQGANTEAFF. The CDR3 DNA sequence: TGTGCCAGCAGCACTTTACAGGGGGCGAACACTGAAGCTTTCTTT.

This clonotype was detected once. Possible read error: a much larger clone is one base away. The gene calls are TRBV5-1 and TRBJ2-5, with D perhaps matching TRBD2 (5 bases). The CDR3 is made up of 11 amino acids. V was clipped by 3 bases and J by 5 bases, with 5 bases between them. Germline-derived CDR1 and CDR2 are SGHRS and YFSETQ. CDR3 nucleotides: TGCGCCAGCAGCTGGGAGGAGACCCAGTACTTC. It encodes CASSWEETQYF.

This rearrangement joins TRBV2 to TRBJ1-1; D remains ambiguous. Trimming took off 2 bases at V and 5 bases at J, with 3 bases between the two ends. CDR1 SNHLY and CDR2 FYNNEI come from the germline V gene. The CDR3 totals 11 residues. CDR3 amino acids: CASSEITEAFF. The CDR3, as DNA: TGTGCCAGCAGTGAAATTACTGAAGCTTTCTTT.

This rearrangement joins TRBV7-2 to TRBJ1-5, with 7 bases aligning to TRBD1. V trimming: 4 bases; J trimming: 4 bases; junction bases outside the gene matches: 4. This CDR3 is built from 14 residues. Germline CDR1 reads SGHTA; CDR2 reads FQGNSA. CDR3 sequence (DNA): TGTGCCAGCAGCTCCGAACAGGGGAATCAGCCCCAGCATTTT. Translating it yields CASSSEQGNQPQHF.

This clonotype was seen a few times. The CDR3: CASSERRESYEQYF. The CDR3 DNA reads TGTGCCAGCAGTGAAAGACGGGAATCCTACGAGCAGTACTTC. This rearrangement joins TRBV25-1 to TRBJ2-7, with D possibly matching TRBD2 (5 bases). The CDR3 has 14 amino acids. V was shortened by 2 bases and J by 1 base, with 9 bases between the two germline ends. The germline V gene encodes CDR1 MGHDK and CDR2 SYGVNS.

This clonotype was observed a few times. The chain has TRBV24-1 and TRBJ2-7; tentatively, D is TRBD1 (6 bases). Germline CDR1 and CDR2: KGHDR and SFDVKD. This CDR3 contains 14 residues. The V end lost 4 bases, the J end lost 5 bases, and 14 bases lay between the germline ends. CDR3 in DNA: TGTGCCACCAGTGACCACAGAACAGGGAACGAGCAGTACTTC. Translating it yields CATSDHRTGNEQYF.

Ten or more counts support this clonotype. One junction end disagrees with the germline gene, perhaps due to a read error. This chain uses TRBV7-7 with TRBJ2-7; no reliable D call. The CDR3 totals 13 residues. Germline V gene sequence: CDR1 SSHAT, CDR2 FNYEAQ (reference sequence). This CDR3 is CASSFGPSYEQYF. CDR3 coding DNA: TGTGCTAGCAGCTTTGGACCTTCCTACGAGCAGTACTTC.

This clonotype showed up just a few times. The chain employs TRBV3-1 and TRBJ2-1; 10 bases are shared with TRBD2. This CDR3 contains 15 residues. Trimming cost V 4 bases and J 7 bases; bases outside gene matches: 7. Germline V lookup: CDR1 LGHDT, CDR2 YNNKEL (reference sequence). The CDR3 reads CASSPYGTSANEQFF. The DNA for the CDR3 is TGTGCCAGCAGCCCGTACGGGACTAGCGCAAATGAGCAGTTCTTC.

In this sample, this clonotype turned up a few times. The V call is TRBV20-1, the J call TRBJ2-1; perhaps TRBD1 as D (6 bases). V gave up 4 bases and J gave up 7 bases, with 11 bases separating them. Germline values: CDR1 DFQATT, CDR2 SNEGSKA (reference sequence). The CDR3 sequence is 12 residues long. The CDR3 region has the DNA TGCAGTGCTACCAGGGGTGGGAATGAGCAGTTCTTC. The encoded protein is CSATRGGNEQFF.

The rearrangement joins TRBV6-1 to TRBJ1-1; D unclear. Germline values: CDR1 MNHNS, CDR2 SASEGT. Trimming shortened V by 2 bases and J by 5 bases, and 9 bases separated the two germline ends. This CDR3 contains 13 residues. Here the CDR3 reads CASSEIRRTEAFF. CDR3 in DNA: TGTGCCAGCAGTGAAATCAGACGAACTGAAGCTTTCTTT.

This clonotype was seen only a few times. The chain is built from TRBV19 and TRBJ2-7; 10 nucleotides agree with TRBD2. The CDR3 sequence is 14 residues long. V lost 6 bases to trimming and J lost 3 bases; unmatched junction nucleotides: 5. CDR1 is LNHDA and CDR2 is SQIVND in the germline V gene (reference sequence). The chain's CDR3 is CASRRTSGGYEQYF. The CDR3, as DNA: TGTGCCAGTAGGAGGACTAGCGGAGGCTACGAGCAGTACTTC.

The V call is TRBV2, the J call TRBJ2-3, with D possibly being TRBD2 (6 bases). Germline CDR1 is SNHLY and CDR2 is FYNNEI. Between the trimmed V and J ends, which lost 6 bases and 0 bases, there was a span of 19 bases. The length of the CDR3 is 17 residues. Here the CDR3 reads CASRLLLAGASTDTQYF. For the CDR3, the DNA is TGTGCCAGCAGGCTACTACTAGCAGGAGCGAGCACAGATACGCAGTATTTT.

This clonotype was counted only a few times. This sequence joins TRBV20-1 and TRBJ2-5, with D possibly TRBD1 on 6 matching bases. V lost 4 bases, J lost 5 bases, and 17 bases lay in between. Germline values: CDR1 DFQATT, CDR2 SNEGSKA (reference sequence). The CDR3 length is 14 residues. The CDR3 here is CSAMGAASLETQYF. The CDR3 DNA follows: TGCAGTGCTATGGGGGCGGCAAGTTTGGAGACCCAGTACTTC.

The chain recombines TRBV7-6 with TRBJ2-3; D could derive from TRBD1 or TRBD2 (5 bases each). CDR3 length: 14 amino acids. Trimming removed 1 base at V and 6 bases at J, with 11 bases between. CDR1 and CDR2 (germline): SGHVS, FNYEAQ. The CDR3 sequence: CASSLGFGGDTQYF. As DNA, the CDR3 is TGTGCCAGCAGCTTAGGTTTTGGGGGTGATACGCAGTATTTT. Complete variable domain (other parts from reference TRBV7-6 and TRBJ2-3): GAGVSQSPRYKVTKRGQDVALRCDPISGHVSLYWYRQALGQGPEFLTYFNYEAQQDKSGLPNDRFSAERPEGSISTLTIQRTEQRDSAMYRCASSLGFGGDTQYFGPGTRLTVL.

CDR3 nucleotide sequence: TGTGCCAGCAGCTGGATCATCACCCTCGGGGGCGACACTGAAGCTTTCTTT. It is translated as CASSWIITLGGDTEAFF. The rearrangement uses TRBV5-6 and TRBJ1-1, with a weak D call TRBD1 (6 bases). The CDR3 totals 17 residues. CDR1 SGHDT and CDR2 YYEEEE come from the germline V gene. Trimming removed 3 bases at V and 3 bases at J, with 21 bases between.

V is TRBV4-1 and J is TRBJ1-3; D unresolved. The CDR3 is made up of 14 amino acids. From germline, CDR1 is MGHRA and CDR2 YSYEKL. The V and J ends lost 3 bases and 7 bases respectively, with 13 bases between them. The CDR3 region is CASSHPSARNTIYF. CDR3 DNA sequence: TGCGCCAGCAGCCACCCTTCAGCTCGGAACACCATATATTTT.